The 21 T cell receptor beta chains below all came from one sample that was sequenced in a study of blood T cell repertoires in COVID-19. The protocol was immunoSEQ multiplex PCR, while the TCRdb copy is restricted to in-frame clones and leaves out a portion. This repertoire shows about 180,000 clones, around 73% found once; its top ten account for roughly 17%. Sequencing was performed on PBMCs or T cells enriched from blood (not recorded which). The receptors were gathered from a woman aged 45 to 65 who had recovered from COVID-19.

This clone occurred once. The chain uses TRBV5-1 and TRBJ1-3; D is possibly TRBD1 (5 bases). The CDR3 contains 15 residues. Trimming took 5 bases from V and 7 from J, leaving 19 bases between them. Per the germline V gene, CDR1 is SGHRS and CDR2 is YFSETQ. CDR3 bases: TGCGCCAGCAGTTCCACAGGTGACGGGTTCAACACCATATATTTT. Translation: CASSSTGDGFNTIYF.

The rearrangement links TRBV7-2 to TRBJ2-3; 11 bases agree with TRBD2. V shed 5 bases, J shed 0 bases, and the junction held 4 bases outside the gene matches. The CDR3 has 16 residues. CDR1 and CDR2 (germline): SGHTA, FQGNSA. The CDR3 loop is CASSLGLAGSTDTQYF. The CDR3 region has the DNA TGTGCCAGCAGCCTAGGACTAGCGGGTAGCACAGATACGCAGTATTTT.

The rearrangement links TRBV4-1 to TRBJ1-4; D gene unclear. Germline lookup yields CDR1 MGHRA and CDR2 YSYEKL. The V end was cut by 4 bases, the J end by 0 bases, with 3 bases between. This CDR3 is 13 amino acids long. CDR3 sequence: CASSLTTNEKLFF. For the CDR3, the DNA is TGCGCCAGCAGCCTTACAACTAATGAAAAACTGTTTTTT.

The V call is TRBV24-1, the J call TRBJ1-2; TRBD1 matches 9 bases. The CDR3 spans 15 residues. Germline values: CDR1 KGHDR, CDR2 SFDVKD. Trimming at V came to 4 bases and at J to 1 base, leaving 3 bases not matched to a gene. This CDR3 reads CATSDDRGYNYGYTF. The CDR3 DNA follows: TGTGCCACCAGTGACGACAGGGGGTATAACTATGGCTACACCTTC.

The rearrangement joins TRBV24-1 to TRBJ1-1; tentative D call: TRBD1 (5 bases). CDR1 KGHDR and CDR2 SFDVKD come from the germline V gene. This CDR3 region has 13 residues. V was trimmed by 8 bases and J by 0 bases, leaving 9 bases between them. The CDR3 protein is CATKKGMNTEAFF. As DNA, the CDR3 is TGTGCCACCAAAAAGGGGATGAACACTGAAGCTTTCTTT.

CDR3 bases: TGTGCCAGCACCCAGGGTAGGGATGGCTACACCTTC. Its protein product is CASTQGRDGYTF. V is TRBV28 and J is TRBJ1-2, with TRBD1 as a possible D gene (5 bases). Deletions cut 7 bases from V and 6 bases from J, with 12 bases between. Germline CDR1 reads MDHEN; CDR2 reads SYDVKM. The length of the CDR3 is 12 residues.

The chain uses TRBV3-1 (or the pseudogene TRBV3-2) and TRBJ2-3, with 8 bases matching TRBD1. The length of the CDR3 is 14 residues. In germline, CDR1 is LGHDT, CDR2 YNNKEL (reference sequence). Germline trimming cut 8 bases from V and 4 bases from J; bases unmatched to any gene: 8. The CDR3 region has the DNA TGTGCCAGCGGAAGGGCAGGGGGCGCAGATACGCAGTATTTT. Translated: CASGRAGGADTQYF.

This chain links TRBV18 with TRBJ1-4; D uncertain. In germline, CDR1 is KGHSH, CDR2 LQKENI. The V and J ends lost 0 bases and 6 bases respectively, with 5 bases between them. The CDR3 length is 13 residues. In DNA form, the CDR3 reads TGTGCCAGCTCACCACCGTCCGATGAAAAACTGTTTTTT. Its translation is CASSPPSDEKLFF. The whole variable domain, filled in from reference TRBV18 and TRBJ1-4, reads NAGVMQNPRHLVRRRGQEARLRCSPMKGHSHVYWYRQLPEEGLKFMVYLQKENIIDESGMPKERFSAEFPKEGPSILRIQQVVRGDSAAYFCASSPPSDEKLFFGSGTQLSVL.

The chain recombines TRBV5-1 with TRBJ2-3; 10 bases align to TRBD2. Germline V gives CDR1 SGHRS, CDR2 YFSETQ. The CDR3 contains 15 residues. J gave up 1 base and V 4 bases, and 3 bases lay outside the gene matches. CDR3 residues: CASSLTSGGTDTQYF. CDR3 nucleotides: TGCGCCAGCAGCCTTACTAGCGGGGGCACAGATACGCAGTATTTT.

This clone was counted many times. The DNA of the CDR3 is TGTGCCAGCAGCCCTGGGACAGGGACCCATCAGCCCCAGCATTTT. It specifies CASSPGTGTHQPQHF. The genes are TRBV11-2 and TRBJ1-5; TRBD1 aligns across 9 bases. CDR3 length equals 15 residues. Germline V lookup: CDR1 SGHAT, CDR2 FQNNGV. V shed 5 bases and J 5 bases; nucleotides not matched to a gene: 7. The full variable domain, with the rest looked up from reference TRBV11-2 and TRBJ1-5, is EAGVAQSPRYKIIEKRQSVAFWCNPISGHATLYWYQQILGQGPKLLIQFQNNGVVDDSQLPKDRFSAERLKGVDSTLKIQPAKLEDSAVYLCASSPGTGTHQPQHFGDGTRLSIL.

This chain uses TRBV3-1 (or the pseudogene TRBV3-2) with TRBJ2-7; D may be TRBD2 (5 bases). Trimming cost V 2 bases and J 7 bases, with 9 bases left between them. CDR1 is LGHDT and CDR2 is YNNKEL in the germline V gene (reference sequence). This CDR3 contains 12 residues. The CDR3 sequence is CASSQMSGEQYF. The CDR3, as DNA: TGTGCCAGCAGCCAAATGTCGGGGGAGCAGTACTTC.

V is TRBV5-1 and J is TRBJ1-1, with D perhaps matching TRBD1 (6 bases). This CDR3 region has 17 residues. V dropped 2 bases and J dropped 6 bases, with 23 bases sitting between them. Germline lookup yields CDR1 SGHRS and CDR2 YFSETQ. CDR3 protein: CASSLIGDIASFAEAFF. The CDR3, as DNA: TGCGCCAGCAGCTTAATCGGGGACATAGCCTCCTTCGCTGAAGCTTTCTTT.

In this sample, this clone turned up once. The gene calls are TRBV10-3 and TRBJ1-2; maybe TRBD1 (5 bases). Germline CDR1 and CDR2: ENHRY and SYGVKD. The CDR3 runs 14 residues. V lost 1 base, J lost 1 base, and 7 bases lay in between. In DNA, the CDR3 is TGTGCCATCAGTGAGTGGCAGGGTAACTATGGCTACACCTTC. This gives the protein CAISEWQGNYGYTF.

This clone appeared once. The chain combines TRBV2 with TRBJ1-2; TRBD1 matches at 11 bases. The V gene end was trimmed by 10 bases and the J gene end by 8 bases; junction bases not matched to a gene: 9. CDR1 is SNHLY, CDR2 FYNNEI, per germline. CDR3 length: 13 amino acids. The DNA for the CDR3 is TGTGCCACCCGAGGACAGGGGGCGAGCGGCTACACCTTC. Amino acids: CATRGQGASGYTF.

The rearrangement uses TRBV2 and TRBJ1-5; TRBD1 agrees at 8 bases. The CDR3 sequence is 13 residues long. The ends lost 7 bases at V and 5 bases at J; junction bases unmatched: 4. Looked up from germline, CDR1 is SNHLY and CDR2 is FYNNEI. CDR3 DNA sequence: TGTGCCAGCAAGACAGGGGTGCATCAGCCCCAGCATTTT. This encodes CASKTGVHQPQHF.

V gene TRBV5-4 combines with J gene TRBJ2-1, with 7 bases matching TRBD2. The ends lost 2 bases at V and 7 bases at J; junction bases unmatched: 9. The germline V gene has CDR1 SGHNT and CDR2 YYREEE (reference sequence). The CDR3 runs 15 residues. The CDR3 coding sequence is TGTGCCAGCAGCTTTCCGACGGGGGGATATAATGAGCAGTTCTTC. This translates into CASSFPTGGYNEQFF.

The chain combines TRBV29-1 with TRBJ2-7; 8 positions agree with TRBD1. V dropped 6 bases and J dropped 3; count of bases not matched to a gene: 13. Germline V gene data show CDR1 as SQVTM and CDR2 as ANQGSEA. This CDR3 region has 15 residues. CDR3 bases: TGCAGCGTCGGGACCGGGACAGGCTTTCACTACGAGCAGTACTTC. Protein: CSVGTGTGFHYEQYF.

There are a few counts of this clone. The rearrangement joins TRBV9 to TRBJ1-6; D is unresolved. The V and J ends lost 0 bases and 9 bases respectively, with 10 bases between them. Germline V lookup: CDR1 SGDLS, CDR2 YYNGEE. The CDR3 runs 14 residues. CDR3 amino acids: CASSVASSGSPLHF. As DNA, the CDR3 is TGTGCCAGCAGCGTAGCATCATCGGGTTCACCCCTCCACTTT.

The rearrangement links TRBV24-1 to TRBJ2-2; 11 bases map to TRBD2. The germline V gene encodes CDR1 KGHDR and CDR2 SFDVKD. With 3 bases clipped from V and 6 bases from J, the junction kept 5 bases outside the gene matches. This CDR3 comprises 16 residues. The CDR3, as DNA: TGTGCCACCAGTGATCCCTTAGCGGGAGGGGCCGGGGAGCTGTTTTTT. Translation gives CATSDPLAGGAGELFF.

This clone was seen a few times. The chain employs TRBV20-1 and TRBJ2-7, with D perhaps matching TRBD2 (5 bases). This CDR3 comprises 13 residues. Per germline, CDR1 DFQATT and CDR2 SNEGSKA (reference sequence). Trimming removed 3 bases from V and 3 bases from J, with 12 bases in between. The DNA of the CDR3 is TGCAGTGCTAGTAAGGGAGTAAACTACGAGCAGTACTTC. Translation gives CSASKGVNYEQYF.

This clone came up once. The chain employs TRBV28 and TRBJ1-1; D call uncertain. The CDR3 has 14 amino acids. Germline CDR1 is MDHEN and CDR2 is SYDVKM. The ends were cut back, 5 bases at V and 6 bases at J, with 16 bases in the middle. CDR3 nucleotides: TGTGCCAGCAGTCTCGGGTTAAGTTACCCTGAAGCTTTCTTT. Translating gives CASSLGLSYPEAFF.